The clone carrying this T cell receptor beta chain turned up a few times. CDR1 and CDR2 from the germline V gene are SNHLY and FYNNEI. The CDR3 spans 16 residues. With V trimmed by 1 base and J by 2 bases, 3 bases remained unmatched. This specimen belongs to a study of T cells in Graves' hyperthyroidism and ophthalmopathy. Participants, patients aged 18 to 65, had newly diagnosed hyperthyroidism with a duration under 2 months. Amplification of TCR beta CDR3 regions was performed using RNA transcripts as template. During a first-round RT-PCR of the TCR CDR3, the HTBI primer set was used. MiXCR was run by TCRdb on the multiplex PCR reads, yielding one entry per CDR3 protein. The data show around 450,000 distinct CDR3 sequences, roughly 13% seen once.

The gene calls are TRBV2 and TRBJ2-4; 9 bases are shared with TRBD1. Sample: blood. This receptor was identified in a woman aged 18-29 years with Graves' hyperthyroidism. The CDR3 DNA reads as TGTGCCAGCAGTGAAGGGACAGGGGAGACCAAAAACATTCAGTACTTC. Residues: CASSEGTGETKNIQYF.